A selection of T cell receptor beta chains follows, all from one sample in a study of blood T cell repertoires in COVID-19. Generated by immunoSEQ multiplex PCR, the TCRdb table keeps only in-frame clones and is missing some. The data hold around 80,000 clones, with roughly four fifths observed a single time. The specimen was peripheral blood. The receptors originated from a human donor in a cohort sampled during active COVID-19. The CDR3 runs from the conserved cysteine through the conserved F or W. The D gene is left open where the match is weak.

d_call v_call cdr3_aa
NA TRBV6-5 CASSYGRASNEKLFF
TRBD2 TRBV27 CASSARGLAIVSYNEQFF
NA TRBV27 CASSLVGFDRPLNTEAFF
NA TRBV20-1 CSVGRGETQYF
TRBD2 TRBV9 CASSVDGGVDGELFF
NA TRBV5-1 CASSQVGEQYF
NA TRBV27 CASAIRGLGTDTQYF
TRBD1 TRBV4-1 CASSHRTGGLEKLFF
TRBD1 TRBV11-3 CASSPVGQGGTGELFF
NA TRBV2 CASSEQGHSSGNTIYF
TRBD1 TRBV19 CASSIGDRGTEAFF
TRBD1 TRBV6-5 CASSPGQGNTIYF
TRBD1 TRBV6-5 CASASRGPGDEQYF
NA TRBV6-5 CASSYYPVSGNTIYF
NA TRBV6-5 CASSLTALGEQPQHF
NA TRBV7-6 CASSLGTGGAGNTIYF
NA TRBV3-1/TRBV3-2 CASSQDWTEHGYTF
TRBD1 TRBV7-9 CASSLLTGGSGNTIYF
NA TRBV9 CASSPWDTFNEQFF
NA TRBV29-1 CSVAGGAGTEAFF
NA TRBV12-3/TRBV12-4 CASSFGGYNEQFF
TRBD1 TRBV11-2 CASSLDRASAGNTIYF
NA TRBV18 CASSPTLAIRSPRYF
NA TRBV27 CASSSNYNEQFF
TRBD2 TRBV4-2 CASSPTSGGADTQYF
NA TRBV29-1 CSVEDANYEQYF
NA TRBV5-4 CASSLDPGLAYEQYF
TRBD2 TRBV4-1 CASSQVLAGARITDTQYF
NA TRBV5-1 CASSPEQPQETQYF
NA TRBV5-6 CASSLEAGYQPQHF
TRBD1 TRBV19 CASSNRDRVNEQYF
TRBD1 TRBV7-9 CASSLVGQGNTEAFF
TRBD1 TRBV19 CASRDRDIQPQHF
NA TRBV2 CASSSHHMTGELFF
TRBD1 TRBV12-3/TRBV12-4 CASSWDRGQRAFF
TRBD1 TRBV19 CASTLRQGAENEQYF
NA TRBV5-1 CASSPNRAPGADTQYF
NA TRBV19 CASSISLSYEQYF
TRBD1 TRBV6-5 CASNRGGLYNSPLHF
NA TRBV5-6 CASSFGDTGHGQYF
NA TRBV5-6 CASSLAGDYSNQPQHF
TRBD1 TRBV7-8 CASSQRQGVIPYEQYF
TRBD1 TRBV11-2 CASSLDLAGGTEAFF
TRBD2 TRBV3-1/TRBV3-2 CASSLSLRRLAGVRPDTQYF
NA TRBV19 CASSTEGRGSYEQYF
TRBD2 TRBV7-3 CASSALAGGPGETQYF
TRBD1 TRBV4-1 CASSQAGQGNHEQFF
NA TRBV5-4 CASSQLSNTEAFF
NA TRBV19 CASRPQGTEAFF
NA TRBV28 CASSTSGLLGNTIYF
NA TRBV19 CASSSGAPDTQYF
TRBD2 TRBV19 CASSSISGGAHNEQFF